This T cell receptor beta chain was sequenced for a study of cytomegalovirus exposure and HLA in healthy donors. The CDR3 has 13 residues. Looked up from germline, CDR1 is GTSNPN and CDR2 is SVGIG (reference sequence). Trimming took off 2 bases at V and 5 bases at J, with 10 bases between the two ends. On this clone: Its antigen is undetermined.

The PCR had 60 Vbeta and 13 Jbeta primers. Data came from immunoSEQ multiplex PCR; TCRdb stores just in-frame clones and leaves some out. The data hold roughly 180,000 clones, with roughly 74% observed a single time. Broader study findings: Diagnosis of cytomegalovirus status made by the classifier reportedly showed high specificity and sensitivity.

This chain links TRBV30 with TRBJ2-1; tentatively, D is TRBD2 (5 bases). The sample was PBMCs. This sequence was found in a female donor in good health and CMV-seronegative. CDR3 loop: CAWSRGLDNEQFF. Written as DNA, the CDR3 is TGTGCCTGGAGTCGTGGACTGGACAATGAGCAGTTCTTC.